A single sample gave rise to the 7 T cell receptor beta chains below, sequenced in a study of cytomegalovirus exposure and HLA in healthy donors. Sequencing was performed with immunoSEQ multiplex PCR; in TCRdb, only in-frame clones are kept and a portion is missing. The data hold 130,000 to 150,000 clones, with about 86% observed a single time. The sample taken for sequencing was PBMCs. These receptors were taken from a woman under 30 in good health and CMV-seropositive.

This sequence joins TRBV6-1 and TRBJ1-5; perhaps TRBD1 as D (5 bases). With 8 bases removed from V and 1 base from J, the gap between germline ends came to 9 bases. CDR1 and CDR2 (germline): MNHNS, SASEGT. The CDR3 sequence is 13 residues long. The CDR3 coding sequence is TGTGCCAGCCAGGGTCAGAGCAATCAGCCCCAGCATTTT. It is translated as CASQGQSNQPQHF.

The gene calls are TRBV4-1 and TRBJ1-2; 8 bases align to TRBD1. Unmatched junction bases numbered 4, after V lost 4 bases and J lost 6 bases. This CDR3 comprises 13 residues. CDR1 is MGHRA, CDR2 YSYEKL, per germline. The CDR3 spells CASSLLDRDGYTF. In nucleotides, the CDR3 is TGCGCCAGCAGCCTACTGGACAGGGATGGCTACACCTTC.

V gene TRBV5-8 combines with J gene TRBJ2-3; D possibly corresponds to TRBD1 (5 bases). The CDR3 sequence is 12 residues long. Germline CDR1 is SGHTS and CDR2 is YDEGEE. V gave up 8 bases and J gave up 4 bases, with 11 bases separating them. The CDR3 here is CASQGSADTQYF. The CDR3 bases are TGTGCCAGTCAGGGATCCGCAGATACGCAGTATTTT.

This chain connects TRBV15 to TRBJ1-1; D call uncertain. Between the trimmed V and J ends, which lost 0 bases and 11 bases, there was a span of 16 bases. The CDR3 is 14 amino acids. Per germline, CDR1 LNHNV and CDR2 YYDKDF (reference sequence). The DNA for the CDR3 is TGTGCCACCAGCAGAGATCGGGATGGCGGTAGGGCTTTCTTT. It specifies CATSRDRDGGRAFF.

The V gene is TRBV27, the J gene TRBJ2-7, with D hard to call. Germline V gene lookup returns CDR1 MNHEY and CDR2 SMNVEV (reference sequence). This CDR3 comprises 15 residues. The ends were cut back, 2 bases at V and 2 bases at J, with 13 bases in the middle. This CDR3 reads CASSLGLGRTYEQYF. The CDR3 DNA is TGTGCCAGCAGTTTAGGTCTGGGCAGGACCTACGAGCAGTACTTC.

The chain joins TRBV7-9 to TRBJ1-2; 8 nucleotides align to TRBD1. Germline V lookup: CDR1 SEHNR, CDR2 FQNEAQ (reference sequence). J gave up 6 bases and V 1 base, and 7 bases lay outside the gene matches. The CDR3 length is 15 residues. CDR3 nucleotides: TGTGCCAGCAGCTTAGGGACAGGGAGTAGCAATGGCTACACCTTC. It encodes CASSLGTGSSNGYTF.

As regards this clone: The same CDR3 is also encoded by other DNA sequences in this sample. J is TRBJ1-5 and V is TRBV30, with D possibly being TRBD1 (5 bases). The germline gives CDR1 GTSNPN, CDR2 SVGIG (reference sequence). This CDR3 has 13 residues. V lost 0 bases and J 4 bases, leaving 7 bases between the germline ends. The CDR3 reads CAWSVGGNQPQHF. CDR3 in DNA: TGTGCCTGGAGTGTCGGGGGAAATCAGCCCCAGCATTTT. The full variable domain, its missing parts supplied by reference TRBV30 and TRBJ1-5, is SQTIHQWPATLVQPVGSPLSLECTVEGTSNPNLYWYRQAAGRGLQLLFYSVGIGQISSEVPQNLSASRPQDRQFILSSKKLLLSDSGFYLCAWSVGGNQPQHFGDGTRLSIL.